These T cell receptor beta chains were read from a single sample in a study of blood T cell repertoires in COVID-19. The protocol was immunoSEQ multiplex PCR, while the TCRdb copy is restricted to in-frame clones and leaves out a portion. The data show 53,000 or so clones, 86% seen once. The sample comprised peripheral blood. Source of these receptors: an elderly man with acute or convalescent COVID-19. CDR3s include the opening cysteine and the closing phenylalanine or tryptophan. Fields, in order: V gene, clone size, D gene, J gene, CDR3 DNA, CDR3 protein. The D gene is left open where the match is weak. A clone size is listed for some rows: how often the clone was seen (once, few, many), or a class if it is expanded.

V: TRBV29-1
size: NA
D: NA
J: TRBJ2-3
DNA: TGCAGCGTTGAAGTCGGAGGGGCAGCCACAGATACGCAGTATTTT
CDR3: CSVEVGGAATDTQYF

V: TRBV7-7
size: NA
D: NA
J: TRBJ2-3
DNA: TGTGCTAGCAGCCCGGGACTCGGCGGCACAGATACGCAGTATTTT
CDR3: CASSPGLGGTDTQYF

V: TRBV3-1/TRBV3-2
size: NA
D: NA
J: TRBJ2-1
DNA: TGTGCCAGCAGCCCCTATGGGAGGGGGGGTCTGAGTGAGCAGTTCTTC
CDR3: CASSPYGRGGLSEQFF

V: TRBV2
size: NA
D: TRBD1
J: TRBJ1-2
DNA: TGTGCCAGCAGACAGGGGGCAATCGACTATGGCTACACCTTC
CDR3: CASRQGAIDYGYTF

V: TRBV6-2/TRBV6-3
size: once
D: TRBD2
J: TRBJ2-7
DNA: TGTGCCAGCAGCACTCTCGGGACTAGCGGGGCCTCCTACGAGCAGTACTTC
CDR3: CASSTLGTSGASYEQYF

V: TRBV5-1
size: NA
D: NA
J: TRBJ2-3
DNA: TGCGCCAGCAGCTTCAGGGTAGGGGGAATACCAGATACGCAGTATTTT
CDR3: CASSFRVGGIPDTQYF

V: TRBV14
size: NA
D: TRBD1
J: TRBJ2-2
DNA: TGTGCCAGCAGCCAAGTACAGGGGGTCGGGGAGCTGTTTTTT
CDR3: CASSQVQGVGELFF

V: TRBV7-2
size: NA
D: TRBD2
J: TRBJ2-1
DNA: TGTGCCAGCACTAGTCAGGGTTTTAGCGGGGGGGAGGTCAATGAGCAGTTCTTC
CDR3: CASTSQGFSGGEVNEQFF

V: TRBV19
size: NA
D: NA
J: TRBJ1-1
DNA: TGTGCCAGTAGGACTTTGGGAGAGAACACTGAAGCTTTCTTT
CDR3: CASRTLGENTEAFF

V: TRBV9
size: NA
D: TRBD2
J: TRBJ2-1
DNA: TGTGCCAGCAGCGTTGACCCCCCTAGCGGGGCTAAGAGTGAGCAGTTCTTC
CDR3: CASSVDPPSGAKSEQFF

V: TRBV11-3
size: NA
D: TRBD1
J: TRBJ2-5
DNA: TGTGCCAGCAGCCGGACAGGGGGGGTTTGGGAGACCCAGTACTTC
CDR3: CASSRTGGVWETQYF

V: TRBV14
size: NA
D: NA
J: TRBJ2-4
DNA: TGTGCCAGCAGCCAAGATCTAGCCAAAAACATTCAGTACTTC
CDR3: CASSQDLAKNIQYF

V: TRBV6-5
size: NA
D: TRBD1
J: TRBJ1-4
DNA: TGTGCCAGCAGTTCAACTCCAGGGGGCCGGAGTGAAAAACTGTTTTTT
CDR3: CASSSTPGGRSEKLFF

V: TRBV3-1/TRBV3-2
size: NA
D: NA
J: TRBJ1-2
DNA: TGTGCCAGCAGCAAACTGAGTGCAGGATTTTATGGCTACACCTTC
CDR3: CASSKLSAGFYGYTF

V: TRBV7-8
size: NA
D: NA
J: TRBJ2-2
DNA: TGTGCCAGCAGCCCTTATCGGGTCCGAGTAGACACCGGGGAGCTGTTTTTT
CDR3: CASSPYRVRVDTGELFF

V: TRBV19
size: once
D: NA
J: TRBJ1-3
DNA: TGTGCCAGTAGTTTAACGGTATTGTCTGGAAACACCATATATTTT
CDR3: CASSLTVLSGNTIYF

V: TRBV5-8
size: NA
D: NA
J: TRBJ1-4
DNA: TGTGCCAGCAGCCCGGGAGAACCCGATAATGAAAAACTGTTTTTT
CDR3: CASSPGEPDNEKLFF

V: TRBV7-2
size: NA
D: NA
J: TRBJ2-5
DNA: TGTGCCAGCAGCTTAGCTGTACAGCTCCCATTGGAGACCCAGTACTTC
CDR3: CASSLAVQLPLETQYF

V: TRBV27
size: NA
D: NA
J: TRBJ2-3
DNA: TGTGCCAGCAGTTTTAGGGGAACGACAGATACGCAGTATTTT
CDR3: CASSFRGTTDTQYF

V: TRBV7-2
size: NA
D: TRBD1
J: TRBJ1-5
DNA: TGTGCCAGCAGCTTGGGGACAGGGTATCAGCCCCAGCATTTT
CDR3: CASSLGTGYQPQHF

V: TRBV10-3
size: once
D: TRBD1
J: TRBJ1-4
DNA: TGTGCCAGCGCGGCAGGGGGCCTCGGAAAACTGTTTTTT
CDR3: CASAAGGLGKLFF

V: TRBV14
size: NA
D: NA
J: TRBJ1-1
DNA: TGTGCCAGCAGCCAAGATGCACGACGCTTGGGCATCAAGGGGCAGACGAACACTGAAGCTTTCTTT
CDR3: CASSQDARRLGIKGQTNTEAFF

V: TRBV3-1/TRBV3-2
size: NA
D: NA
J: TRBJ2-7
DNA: TGTGCCAGCAGCCAAGATGCCTCGGGGTGGGAGCAGTACTTC
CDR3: CASSQDASGWEQYF

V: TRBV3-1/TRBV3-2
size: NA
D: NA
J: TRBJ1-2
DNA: TGTGCCAGCAGCCCCGAGCGGGCTTCGTATGGCTACACCTTC
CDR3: CASSPERASYGYTF

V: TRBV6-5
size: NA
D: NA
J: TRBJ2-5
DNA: TGTGCCAGCAGTCCCCAGGAGACCCAGTACTTC
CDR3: CASSPQETQYF

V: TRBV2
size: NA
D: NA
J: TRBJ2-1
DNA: TGTGCCAGCAGTCACACAGCAAGCCGGTGGTTCTTC
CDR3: CASSHTASRWFF

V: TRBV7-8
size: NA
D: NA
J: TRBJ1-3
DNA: TGTGCCAGCAGCCGACAGGTACCTGGAAACACCATATATTTT
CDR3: CASSRQVPGNTIYF

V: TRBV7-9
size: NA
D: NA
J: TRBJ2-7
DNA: TGTGCCAGCAGCTTAGTTCTTGGGGGGAGCTCCTACGAGCAGTACTTC
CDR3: CASSLVLGGSSYEQYF

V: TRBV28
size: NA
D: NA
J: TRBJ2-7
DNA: TGTGCCAGCAGTCGACCGGGACTCAGCTCCTACGAGCAGTACTTC
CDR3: CASSRPGLSSYEQYF

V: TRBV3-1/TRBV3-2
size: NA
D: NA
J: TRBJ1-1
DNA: TGTGCCAGCAGCTACCGGGGGGCTGAAGCTTTCTTT
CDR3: CASSYRGAEAFF

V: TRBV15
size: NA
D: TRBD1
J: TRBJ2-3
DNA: TGTGCCACCAGCTTTTCGACAGGGGTAGAAGATACGCAGTATTTT
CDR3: CATSFSTGVEDTQYF

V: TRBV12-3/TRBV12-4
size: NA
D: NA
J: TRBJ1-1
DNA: TGTGCCAGCAGTTTAGTCACAATTGAAGCTTTCTTT
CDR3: CASSLVTIEAFF

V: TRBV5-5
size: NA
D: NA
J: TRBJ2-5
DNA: TGTGCCAGCACCCTAGCTGGTCAGGAGACCCAGTACTTC
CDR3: CASTLAGQETQYF

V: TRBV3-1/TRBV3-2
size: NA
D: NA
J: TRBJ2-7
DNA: TGTGCCAGCAGCCAAGTGAGAGAGCAGTACTTC
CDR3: CASSQVREQYF

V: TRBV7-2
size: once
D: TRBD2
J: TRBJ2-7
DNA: TGTGCCAGCAGCTTAGCACCCTTTAGCGGGGGGGCAGCCGAGCAGTACTTC
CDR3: CASSLAPFSGGAAEQYF

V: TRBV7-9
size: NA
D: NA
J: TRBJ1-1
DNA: TGTGCCAGCAGCTTAGGCCTACCGACAGGAGAAGCTTTCTTT
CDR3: CASSLGLPTGEAFF

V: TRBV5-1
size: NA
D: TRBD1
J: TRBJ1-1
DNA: TGCGCCAGCAGCTCCTCCGGGACAGGGTTGAGAACTGAAGCTTTCTTT
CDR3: CASSSSGTGLRTEAFF

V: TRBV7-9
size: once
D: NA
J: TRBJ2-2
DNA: TGTGCCAGCAGAGGCAGGGATTTCGGGGAGCTGTTTTTT
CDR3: CASRGRDFGELFF

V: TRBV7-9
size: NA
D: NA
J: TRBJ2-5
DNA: TGTGCCAGCAGTTCCCCTGCCGGGGGAAAGGAGACCCAGTACTTC
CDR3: CASSSPAGGKETQYF

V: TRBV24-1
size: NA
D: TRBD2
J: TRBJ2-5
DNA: TGTGCCACCAGTGGGGGGGGAGGAGAGACCCAGTACTTC
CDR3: CATSGGGGETQYF

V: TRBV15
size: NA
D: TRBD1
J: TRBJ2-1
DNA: TGTGCCACCAGCAGAGATGGTGGGACAGGGGGTCGCTACAATGAGCAGTTCTTC
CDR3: CATSRDGGTGGRYNEQFF

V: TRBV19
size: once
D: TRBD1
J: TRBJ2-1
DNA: TGTGCCAGTAGTCTGGACAGGAGCTCCTACAATGAGCAGTTCTTC
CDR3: CASSLDRSSYNEQFF

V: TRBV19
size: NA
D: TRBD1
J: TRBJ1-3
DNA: TGTGCCAGTACCAGGGACAGTGTCTCTGGAAACACCATATATTTT
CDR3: CASTRDSVSGNTIYF

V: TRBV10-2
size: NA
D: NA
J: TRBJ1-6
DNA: TGCGCCAGCAGCCTCAATTCACCCCTCCACTTT
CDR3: CASSLNSPLHF

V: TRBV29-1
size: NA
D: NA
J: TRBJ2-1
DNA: TGCAGCGTTGAAGACCACGCTCCTCATCTAAAGGAGCAGTTCTTC
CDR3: CSVEDHAPHLKEQFF

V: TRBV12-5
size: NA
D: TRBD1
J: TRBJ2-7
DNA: TGTGCTAGTGGTTTGGGACAGGGAGTCAACGAGCAGTACTTC
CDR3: CASGLGQGVNEQYF